Described below is a single T cell receptor beta chain sequence and its context. It has no known antigen specificity. No quality values exist for individual bases; no much larger clone is one base distant. Genomic DNA was used for TRB sequencing, which was performed with the immunoSEQ assay at survey resolution or with the hsTCRB kit. In the source study's methods: The immunoSEQ software handled the initial read processing, while the LymphoSeq R package was used for the repertoire analyses. For each TRB dataset, clonality was calculated as 1 minus normalized Shannon entropy, and the Gini coefficient was computed as well. Phenotypes of unsorted samples were inferred by mapping TRB sequences from sorted subsets of the recipient or donor onto unsorted samples of the same recipient. Here the immuneACCESS table is served through TCRdb, limited to in-frame sequences with V and J called. Missing clones are a known gap in these copies; in checked studies unresolved V genes cover under half, and the rest lacks a known reason. V and J calls plus clone size are reproduced from that table; the DNA served to infer D and trimming. This sample gives fewer than 25,000 clones in total; approximately 87% of them show up just once. The ten largest make up 9% to 14% of the sample.

The CDR3 spans 15 residues, from the cysteine through the phenylalanine. Only the CDR3 portion is preserved as DNA: 45 bases, with reading frame beginning at the first base. Trimming removed 0 bases from V and 4 bases from J; the gene matches leave 4 bases unexplained. According to the germline V gene, CDR1 reads SGHRS and CDR2 reads YFSETQ. The treatment or condition label here, explained by the study, means: high-dose cyclophosphamide on days +3 and +4 as single-agent GVHD prophylaxis. Busulfan and fludarabine conditioning, a related or unrelated marrow graft, and cyclophosphamide on days +3 and +4 were given to PTCy patients. The PTCy-treated patients were enrolled in a prospective multi-institutional clinical trial. Mononuclear cells from peripheral blood and bone marrow were separated by Ficoll-Hypaque density centrifugation and then cryopreserved. The data derive from a study of T cells after posttransplantation cyclophosphamide (dated by TCRdb to about 2016). In terms of the full investigation: Using TRB sequencing, the study followed how the T cell repertoire reconstituted after myeloablative bone marrow transplantation in which posttransplantation cyclophosphamide served as GVHD prophylaxis. Antigen receptor sequencing covered samples from 35 PTCy-treated patients and 16 of their related bone marrow donors. Blood from all 34 PTCy patients who had 1-year posttransplant specimens underwent TRB sequencing. In 3 patients, TRB sequencing was also performed on up to 3 more blood samples taken 2 to 5.2 years after transplant, and in a handful of patients, pretransplant blood was also TRB-sequenced. Because TRA and TRB clonality correlated tightly in about 9 samples, the subsequent TCR analyses were limited to TRB only. Public TRB sequences were queried against a database of over 3,500 sequences associated with responses to pathogens, tumor antigens, self-antigens and alloantigens. Overall study outcomes, separate from this receptor: Across over 40 patients, TRB clonality was highly associated with recipient CMV seropositivity and CMV reactivation, and PTCy diversity was similar to diversity in CNI/methotrexate controls. The TRB repertoires of T cells infiltrating skin or GI tract showed only limited overlap with the TRB repertoires of T cells in blood. Donor-recipient similarity was low at 1-2 months but increased during the first year, and donor CD8+ memory clones often dominated later blood repertoires.

The sequenced sample was PBMCs, obtained after allogeneic stem cell transplant with posttransplant cyclophosphamide. The TCR sequence derives from a female patient in her 30s who received an allogeneic stem cell transplant from an unrelated donor, was CMV-positive, and had no GVHD. After a transplant, not all T cells may be the patient's own; some may come from the graft donor. Recombination connected TRBV5-1 to TRBJ2-1; 7 of the junction bases match TRBD2. The nucleotides read TGCGCCAGCAGCTTGGGGGCGGGGGAGTACAATGAGCAGTTCTTC. Its protein product is CASSLGAGEYNEQFF.